This T cell receptor (beta chain) stems from a study of spatial heterogeneity in lung cancer. Study background: More beta-chain than alpha-chain sequences were consistently detected.

Time point defined: sample taken at primary tumor resection. The donors comprised around 76 untreated early-stage non-small cell lung cancer patients. Whole RNA, isolated from tumor, nontumor lung or frozen PBMC, was sequenced without prior sorting. CDR3 size: 16 residues. With V trimmed by 6 bases and J by 6 bases, 14 bases remained unmatched. CDR1 and CDR2 (germline): MNHEY, SVGEGT. Whole-study findings and limits: In tumors, expanded intratumoral alpha and beta TCR counts tracked mutation counts.

Every TCR cDNA molecule carried a tag that served as a unique molecular identifier. TCRdb redid the calling of the 5' RACE reads with MiXCR, one entry per CDR3 protein. This sample carries roughly 18,000 distinct CDR3 sequences, 9.5% to 10% of them seen once, and the ten largest clones take about 22%. A few counts support this clonotype. Its antigen is currently unknown. This beta chain is an unintended read in a library built for alpha chains; its size means little. Sequencing used lung tumor tissue, obtained at surgery. This receptor was identified in a female donor with early-stage non-small cell lung cancer. V is TRBV6-2 or TRBV6-3 and J is TRBJ1-1, with 9 bases identical to TRBD1. This chain's CDR3 is CASSRGTGPNGPEAFF. CDR3 nucleotides: TGTGCCAGCAGCCGAGGGACAGGGCCCAATGGTCCTGAAGCTTTCTTT.